This record looks at one T cell receptor (beta chain) sequence and its context. Its antigen target is currently unknown. No per-base quality is available; no much larger clone lies one base away. The CDR3 covers 15 residues, taking in both the cysteine and the phenylalanine. Solely the CDR3 DNA is kept, with 45 bases framed from the first base. From the germline V gene, CDR1 is MNHEY and CDR2 is SVGAGI. At the junction V is shortened by 6 bases and J by 7 bases, with 18 bases in between. The sample originates from a study of vaccination effects on CD4 cells after COVID-19 (dated by TCRdb to between 2021 and 2023). With respect to the entire study: Each participant received two doses of an mRNA SARS-CoV-2 vaccine, either BNT162b2 or mRNA-1273. Altogether, roughly 10 COVID-19 convalescent patients and a few SARS-CoV-2-naive healthy vaccine recipients made up the full study. In two convalescent patients, pre-vaccine samples were collected 16 days and one week ahead of the first dose, 142 and 148 days after COVID-19 diagnosis. In the study, cultures from other donors were sequenced using the Oncomine TCR Beta short-read assay on an Illumina iSeq 100. In both COVID-19 convalescent patients and infection-naive vaccine recipients, the study compared SARS-CoV-2 spike-specific CD4+ TCR repertoires from before mRNA vaccination with those from after it. Results the study describes overall, beyond this receptor: Only a small number of convalescent patients were included, and no early post-infection timepoints were available, which limited the study. In convalescent patients, the post-vaccine spike-reactive repertoire consisted mainly of new vaccine-induced clones, largely distinct from infection-induced clones. Clones induced by infection and clones induced by vaccination both contracted markedly at late timepoints after vaccination, which fits with T cell responses waning over time.

In the ViraFEST assay, PBMC were stimulated with viral peptide pools, and antigen-specific CD4+ T cell clonotypes were then identified by expansion using TCR sequencing. After around ten days of culture, CD4+ T cells were isolated with the EasySep CD4+ T cell isolation kit. PCR-confirmed SARS-CoV-2 infection had occurred in convalescent patients between March and December 2020, before the Alpha, Beta and Delta variants emerged in the United States. Roughly 2 million PBMC per well were cultured in IMDM with about 4.8% human AB serum, 9 to 10 IU/ml IL-2 and gentamicin, plus 10 ug/ml peptides. On days 3 and 7, half of the culture medium was replaced with fresh IL-2-containing medium. Unless noted otherwise, every peptide stimulation condition was grown in triplicate wells. Using Ficoll-Paque Plus gradient centrifugation, PBMC were separated from whole blood and then either used fresh or cryopreserved at -140C. The spike proteins of SARS-CoV-2 and of the common cold coronaviruses HCoV-NL63, HCoV-OC43 and HCoV-229E were spanned by overlapping peptide pools. Genomic DNA was extracted from cultured CD4+ T cells with the QIAamp micro DNA kit.

The method behind the library was the immunoSEQ multiplex PCR assay. DNA from the cultured and isolated CD4+ T cells underwent TCR beta CDR3 sequencing. As for how the authors treated the data: Non-productive TCR sequences were discarded, and reads were trimmed to the CDR3 region, with only CDR3s of 7 or more amino acids retained. Antigen-specific clonotypes were identified with the MANAFEST web app by comparing expansion in peptide wells against reference cultures. To count as positive, a clone had to show expansion at FDR<0.05 compared with the reference and with all other wells, an odds ratio above 5, and a frequency above 0.1% in two replicate wells. A clonotype was called cross-reactive if it was significantly expanded both in SARS-CoV-2 spike wells and in at least one common cold coronavirus spike condition. Levenshtein distance calculated with the stringdist R package was used to assess CDR3 similarity, and unrooted trees were constructed with ape in R 3.6.1. TCRdb mirrors the immuneACCESS table, restricted to in-frame sequences. Some clones are absent from its copies; in checked studies, under half trace to an unresolved V gene, and the reason for the others is unknown. D and trimming were read from the DNA, whereas the V and J calls and clone size are those reported in that table. For this sample the table gives under 20,000 clones, of which around four fifths were detected only once. Roughly 17% of the sample is taken by the ten largest.

The receptor's source is a human donor who had a prior SARS-CoV-2 infection. The specimen comprised CD4+ T cells from PBMCs cultured with SARS-CoV-2 spike peptides, sampled before COVID-19 vaccination. The sample's cell subset or site label, decoded: SARS-CoV-2 spike overlapping peptide pool stimulation. This chain is built from TRBV6-5 and TRBJ1-4; a weak D assignment points to TRBD1 (6 bases agree). The CDR3 corresponds to CASRRNREGSEKLFF. The DNA is TGTGCCAGCAGGAGAAACAGGGAGGGTAGTGAAAAACTGTTTTTT.